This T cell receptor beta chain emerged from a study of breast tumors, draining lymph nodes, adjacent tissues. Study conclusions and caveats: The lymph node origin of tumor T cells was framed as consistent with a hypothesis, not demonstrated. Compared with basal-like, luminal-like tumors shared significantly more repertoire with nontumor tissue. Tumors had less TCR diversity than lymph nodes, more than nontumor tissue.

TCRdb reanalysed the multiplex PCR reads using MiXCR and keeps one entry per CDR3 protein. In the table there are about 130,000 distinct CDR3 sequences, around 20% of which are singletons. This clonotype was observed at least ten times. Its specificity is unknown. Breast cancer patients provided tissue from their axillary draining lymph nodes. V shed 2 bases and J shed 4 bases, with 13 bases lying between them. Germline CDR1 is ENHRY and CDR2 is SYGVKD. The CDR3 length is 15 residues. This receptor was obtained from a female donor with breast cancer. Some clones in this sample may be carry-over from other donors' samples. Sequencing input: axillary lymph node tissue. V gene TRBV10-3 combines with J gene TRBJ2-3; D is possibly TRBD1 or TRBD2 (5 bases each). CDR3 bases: TGTGCCATCAGTGAGGTGTCAGGGACCCCAGATACGCAGTATTTT. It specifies CAISEVSGTPDTQYF.